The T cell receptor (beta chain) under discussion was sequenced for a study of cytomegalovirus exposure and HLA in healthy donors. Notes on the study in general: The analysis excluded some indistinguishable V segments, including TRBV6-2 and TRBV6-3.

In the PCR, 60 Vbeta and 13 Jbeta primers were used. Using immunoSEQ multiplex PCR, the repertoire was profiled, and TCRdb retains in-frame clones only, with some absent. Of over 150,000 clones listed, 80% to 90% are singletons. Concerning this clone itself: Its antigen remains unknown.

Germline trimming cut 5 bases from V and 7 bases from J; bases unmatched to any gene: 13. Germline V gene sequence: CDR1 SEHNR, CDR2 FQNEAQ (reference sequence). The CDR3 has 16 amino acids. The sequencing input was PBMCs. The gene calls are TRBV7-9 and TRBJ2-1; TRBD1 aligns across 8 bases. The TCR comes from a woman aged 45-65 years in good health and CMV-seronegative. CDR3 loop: CASSPKEQGAVNEQFF. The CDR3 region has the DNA TGTGCCAGCAGCCCTAAGGAGCAGGGGGCCGTAAATGAGCAGTTCTTC.